This T cell receptor (beta chain) emerged from a study of blood T cell repertoires in COVID-19. Study at large: The United States, Italy and Spain provided the acute and convalescent COVID-19 samples. The cDNA or gDNA used as material had been derived from T cells, B-cell-depleted T cells, or PBMCs.

This clone was found a few times. As originally analysed: Amplification from reference gene primers served as the basis for estimated nucleated cell counts. Assay used: immunoSEQ multiplex PCR; TCRdb lists only in-frame clones, some missing. That table supplies the V and J calls and clone size; D and trimming were determined from the DNA. The sample shows 200,000 or so clones, 86% of them seen only once. The length of the CDR3 is 16 residues. Germline lookup yields CDR1 LNHDA and CDR2 SQIVND (reference sequence). V shed 3 bases, J shed 6 bases, and the junction held 8 bases outside the gene matches. This TCR was recovered from a man aged 50-60 years with acute or convalescent COVID-19. The chain joins TRBV19 to TRBJ1-5; 10 bases fit TRBD1. The sequenced material came from peripheral blood. In DNA, the CDR3 is TGTGCCAGTAGTATGGGGTACCGGACAGGGGGTCAGCCCCAGCATTTT. This sequence encodes CASSMGYRTGGQPQHF. The variable domain in full, completed from reference TRBV19 and TRBJ1-5, reads DGGITQSPKYLFRKEGQNVTLSCEQNLNHDAMYWYRQDPGQGLRLIYYSQIVNDFQKGDIAEGYSVSREKKESFPLTVTSAQKNPTAFYLCASSMGYRTGGQPQHFGDGTRLSIL.